This TCR beta chain derives from a study of cytomegalovirus exposure and HLA in healthy donors. Germline lookup yields CDR1 MRHNA and CDR2 SNTAGT. The CDR3 is 17 amino acids. Unmatched junction bases numbered 15, after V lost 6 bases and J lost 8 bases. A multiplex PCR was run with 60 Vbeta primers and 13 Jbeta primers. Clones were read by immunoSEQ multiplex PCR, and TCRdb kept only the in-frame ones, dropping some. The table shows about 180,000 clones, with more than 65% occurring only once. Sequencing used PBMCs. The chain couples TRBV6-4 to TRBJ2-1; 11 bases agree with TRBD2. The TCR sequence derives from a man aged 25-40 years in good health and CMV-seronegative. The CDR3 here is CASSLRGSGGARDEQFF. The CDR3 DNA reads TGTGCCAGCAGCCTCCGTGGTAGCGGGGGGGCCAGGGATGAGCAGTTCTTC.